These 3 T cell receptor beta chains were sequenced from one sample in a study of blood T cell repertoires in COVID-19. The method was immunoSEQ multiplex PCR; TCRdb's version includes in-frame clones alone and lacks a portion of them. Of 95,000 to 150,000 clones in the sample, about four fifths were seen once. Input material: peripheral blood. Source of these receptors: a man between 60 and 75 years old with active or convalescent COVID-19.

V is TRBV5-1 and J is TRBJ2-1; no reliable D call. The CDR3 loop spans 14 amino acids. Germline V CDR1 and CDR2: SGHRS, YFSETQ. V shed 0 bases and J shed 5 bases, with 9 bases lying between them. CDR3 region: CASSLGGLDNEQFF. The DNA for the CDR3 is TGCGCCAGCAGCTTGGGAGGTCTGGACAATGAGCAGTTCTTC.

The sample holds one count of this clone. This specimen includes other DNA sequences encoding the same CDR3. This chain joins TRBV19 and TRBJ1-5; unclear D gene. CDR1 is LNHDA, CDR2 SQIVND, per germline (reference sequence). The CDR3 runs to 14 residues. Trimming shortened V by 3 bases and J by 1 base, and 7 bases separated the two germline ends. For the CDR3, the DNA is TGTGCCAGTAGTATTTCGGGAAGCAATCAGCCCCAGCATTTT. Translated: CASSISGSNQPQHF.

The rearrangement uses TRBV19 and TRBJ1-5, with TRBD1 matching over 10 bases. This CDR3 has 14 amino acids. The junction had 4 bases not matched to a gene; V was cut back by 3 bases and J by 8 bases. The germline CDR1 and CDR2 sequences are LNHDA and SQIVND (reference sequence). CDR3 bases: TGTGCCAGTAGTATCGACAGGGGGCAAAAGCCCCAGCATTTT. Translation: CASSIDRGQKPQHF.